Following are 28 T cell receptor beta chains from one sample sequenced in a study of blood T cell repertoires in COVID-19. Some clones are missing from TCRdb's copy, which holds only in-frame ones; the method was immunoSEQ multiplex PCR. Counted here are 250,000 to 300,000 clones, 87% occurring once; the ten biggest clones make up around 2.2%. Input material: peripheral blood. These receptors were taken from a woman in her forties or fifties who had recovered from COVID-19.

CDR3: CASEFSGSDEKLFF. The DNA of the CDR3 is TGTGCCAGCGAGTTTTCGGGGTCTGACGAAAAACTGTTTTTT. The gene calls are TRBV2 and TRBJ1-4; D remains unclear. Germline-derived CDR1 and CDR2 are SNHLY and FYNNEI. The CDR3 totals 14 residues. V lost 8 bases to trimming and J lost 8 bases, with 18 bases between them. The full variable domain, completed using reference TRBV2 and TRBJ1-4, is EPEVTQTPSHQVTQMGQEVILRCVPISNHLYFYWYRQILGQKVEFLVSFYNNEISEKSEIFDDQFSVERPDGSNFTLKIRSTKLEDSAMYFCASEFSGSDEKLFFGSGTQLSVL.

The chain has TRBV5-6 and TRBJ1-5, with TRBD1 identical over 9 bases. Germline lookup yields CDR1 SGHDT and CDR2 YYEEEE. The CDR3 contains 16 residues. V gave up 1 base and J gave up 4 bases; unmatched junction bases: 6. In DNA, the CDR3 is TGTGCCAGCAGCTTGTGGGTGACAGGGGGGAATCAGCCCCAGCATTTT. This sequence encodes CASSLWVTGGNQPQHF.

The chain recombines TRBV7-3 with TRBJ2-3, with D unresolved. The germline V and J ends were trimmed by 4 bases and 4 bases, with 6 bases remaining between them. This CDR3 region has 12 residues. Germline CDR1 SGHTA, CDR2 FQGTGA. The CDR3 DNA reads TGTGCCAGCAGCTCTCGGTCAGATACGCAGTATTTT. Protein: CASSSRSDTQYF. Combining the CDR3 with reference TRBV7-3 and TRBJ2-3 gives the whole variable domain GAGVSQTPSNKVTEKGKYVELRCDPISGHTALYWYRQSLGQGPEFLIYFQGTGAADDSGLPNDRFFAVRPEGSVSTLKIQRTERGDSAVYLCASSSRSDTQYFGPGTRLTVL.

The chain links TRBV13 to TRBJ1-2; 8 bases agree with TRBD1. V dropped 4 bases and J dropped 3; count of bases not matched to a gene: 4. Germline V lookup: CDR1 PRHDT, CDR2 FYEKMQ (reference sequence). This CDR3 has 14 residues. This CDR3 is CASSSPGQDYGYTF. As DNA, the CDR3 is TGTGCCAGCAGCTCGCCGGGACAGGACTATGGCTACACCTTC.

J is TRBJ1-6 and V is TRBV7-2, with TRBD1 identical over 10 bases. This CDR3 has 14 amino acids. Trimming took 5 bases from V and 7 from J; bases not matched to a gene: 2. Germline lookup yields CDR1 SGHTA and CDR2 FQGNSA. This CDR3 reads CASSPDRGNSPLHF. The CDR3 coding sequence is TGTGCCAGCAGCCCGGACAGGGGGAATTCACCCCTCCACTTT.

The V call is TRBV5-6, the J call TRBJ2-3; 7 bases are a match to TRBD2. The germline CDR1 and CDR2 sequences are SGHDT and YYEEEE. The CDR3 contains 17 residues. Trimming took 4 bases from V and 1 from J; bases not matched to a gene: 12. This chain's CDR3 is CASSTTALAPRTDTQYF. The CDR3 coding sequence is TGTGCCAGCAGCACTACCGCACTAGCGCCTCGCACAGATACGCAGTATTTT.

V gene TRBV30 combines with J gene TRBJ2-1; TRBD2 matches at 11 bases. Trimming removed 2 bases from V and 4 bases from J; junction bases left unmatched: 4. This CDR3 has 15 amino acids. Germline values: CDR1 GTSNPN, CDR2 SVGIG (reference sequence). The CDR3 nucleotides read TGTGCCTGGAGTACCGGGACTAGCGGTTACAATGAGCAGTTCTTC. Protein: CAWSTGTSGYNEQFF.

The chain couples TRBV30 to TRBJ1-1; perhaps TRBD1 as D (6 bases). The length of the CDR3 is 13 residues. V was clipped by 4 bases and J by 1 base, with 10 bases between them. Germline lookup yields CDR1 GTSNPN and CDR2 SVGIG (reference sequence). The CDR3 DNA follows: TGTGCCTGGACGATGACAGGGAACACTGAAGCTTTCTTT. Translation: CAWTMTGNTEAFF.

The chain joins TRBV27 to TRBJ2-5; 11 bases are a match to TRBD1. The germline V gene has CDR1 MNHEY and CDR2 SMNVEV (reference sequence). The CDR3 contains 16 residues. J was trimmed by 2 bases and V by 5 bases; bases with no gene match: 7. CDR3 amino acids: CASSPLGTGGQETQYF. The CDR3 DNA is TGTGCCAGCAGTCCGCTAGGGACAGGGGGGCAAGAGACCCAGTACTTC.

This clone was detected a few times. The gene calls are TRBV12-5 and TRBJ1-1, with D perhaps matching TRBD1 (6 bases). Germline V gene sequence: CDR1 LGHNT, CDR2 FRNRAP. CDR3 length: 15 amino acids. Trimming removed 2 bases at V and 1 base at J, with 11 bases between. CDR3 coding DNA: TGTGCTAGTGGTTTGTTGGGGGCGCGGAACACTGAAGCTTTCTTT. Translating it yields CASGLLGARNTEAFF. Looking up the rest from reference TRBV12-5 and TRBJ1-1 gives the full variable domain: DARVTQTPRHKVTEMGQEVTMRCQPILGHNTVFWYRQTMMQGLELLAYFRNRAPLDDSGMPKDRFSAEMPDATLATLKIQPSEPRDSAVYFCASGLLGARNTEAFFGQGTRLTVV.

The table lists this clone with a count of one. V usage is TRBV11-2 and J usage is TRBJ1-1; D might be TRBD1 (5 bases). Trimming pared 5 bases from V and 1 base from J, leaving 8 bases between. The CDR3 spans 13 residues. CDR1 and CDR2 from the germline V gene are SGHAT and FQNNGV. CDR3 region: CASSPGQNTEAFF. CDR3 DNA: TGTGCCAGCAGCCCCGGACAGAACACTGAAGCTTTCTTT.

The chain combines TRBV4-3 with TRBJ2-7; TRBD2 might be the D (5 bases). The CDR3 extends over 17 amino acids. CDR1 is LGHNA, CDR2 YSLEER, per germline. Trimming removed 2 bases from V and 5 bases from J, with 22 bases in between. Written as DNA, the CDR3 is TGCGCCAGCAGCCAAAAAGCCCCCCCGGGGAGATACGACGAGCAGTACTTC. This translates into CASSQKAPPGRYDEQYF.

The CDR3 region is CASSRTSGNAGNEQFF. The CDR3 nucleotides read TGTGCCAGCAGTAGGACTAGCGGCAATGCGGGCAATGAGCAGTTCTTC. This chain links TRBV6-2 or TRBV6-3 with TRBJ2-1; TRBD2 aligns across 10 bases. The CDR3 loop spans 16 amino acids. Per the germline V gene, CDR1 is MNHEY and CDR2 is SVGEGT. The V gene end was trimmed by 5 bases and the J gene end by 6 bases; junction bases not matched to a gene: 10.

J is TRBJ2-5 and V is TRBV5-4; TRBD2 is a possible D gene (7 bases). CDR3 length: 14 amino acids. V lost 0 bases and J 5 bases, leaving 11 bases between the germline ends. Germline CDR1 reads SGHNT; CDR2 reads YYREEE (reference sequence). CDR3 loop: CASSLEAGAETQYF. CDR3 DNA sequence: TGTGCCAGCAGCTTGGAGGCGGGGGCGGAGACCCAGTACTTC.

The chain combines TRBV19 with TRBJ2-2; 8 bases match TRBD1. Looked up from germline, CDR1 is LNHDA and CDR2 is SQIVND (reference sequence). The CDR3 is made up of 16 amino acids. The V segment lost 8 bases and the J segment 5 bases; nucleotides outside the gene matches: 13. CDR3 protein: CASFRPGQERTGELFF. CDR3 nucleotide sequence: TGTGCCAGTTTTCGGCCGGGACAGGAACGGACCGGGGAGCTGTTTTTT.

The rearrangement uses TRBV30 and TRBJ2-7; 11 positions match TRBD2. This CDR3 has 17 residues. With 2 bases clipped from V and 4 bases from J, the junction kept 13 bases outside the gene matches. Germline V CDR1 and CDR2: GTSNPN, SVGIG (reference sequence). The CDR3 bases are TGTGCCTGGAGTTCGACAGTCGGGACTAGCGGATCGTACGAGCAGTACTTC. Protein product: CAWSSTVGTSGSYEQYF.

The chain employs TRBV7-2 and TRBJ1-5; the match to TRBD1 covers 7 bases. The CDR3 covers 16 residues. J lost 4 bases, V lost 4 bases, and 10 bases had no gene match. Looked up from germline, CDR1 is SGHTA and CDR2 is FQGNSA. CDR3 in amino acids: CASSSGTAYKNQPQHF. The CDR3 DNA follows: TGTGCCAGCAGCTCTGGGACAGCTTATAAAAATCAGCCCCAGCATTTT.

This chain connects TRBV27 to TRBJ1-5; 9 bases match TRBD1. Trimming removed 5 bases from V and 7 bases from J; junction bases left unmatched: 12. Germline assignment: CDR1 MNHEY and CDR2 SMNVEV (reference sequence). This CDR3 spans 16 amino acids. This chain's CDR3 is CASSPLTGGMGQPQHF. The CDR3 DNA reads TGTGCCAGCAGTCCCTTGACAGGGGGGATGGGACAGCCCCAGCATTTT.

The CDR3 DNA reads as TGTGCCAGCAGCGGGTACAGGAGAGGTGGCTACACCTTC. Protein sequence: CASSGYRRGGYTF. The genes are TRBV9 and TRBJ1-2, with a tentative D call TRBD1 (5 bases). Germline-derived CDR1 and CDR2 are SGDLS and YYNGEE. V lost 3 bases to trimming and J lost 7 bases, with 13 bases between them. This CDR3 comprises 13 residues.

V and J are TRBV23-1 and TRBJ2-7; TRBD2 is a possible D gene (5 bases). TRBV23-1 is filed as an ORF, its function uncertain. This CDR3 has 16 amino acids. V was clipped by 0 bases and J by 0 bases, with 12 bases between them. This chain's CDR3 is CASSQSERESSYEQYF. In nucleotides, the CDR3 is TGCGCCAGCAGTCAATCGGAAAGGGAGAGCTCCTACGAGCAGTACTTC.

About this clone: Other DNA sequences in this specimen translate into the identical CDR3. The chain joins TRBV20-1 to TRBJ2-1; D uncertain. Trimming cost V 3 bases and J 0 bases, with 12 bases left between them. Germline V gene lookup returns CDR1 DFQATT and CDR2 SNEGSKA (reference sequence). This CDR3 is 15 amino acids long. This chain's CDR3 is CSASVALSSYNEQFF. CDR3 in DNA: TGCAGTGCTAGTGTCGCCCTGAGCTCCTACAATGAGCAGTTCTTC.

The V gene is TRBV7-2, the J gene TRBJ2-3; 7 bases fit TRBD2. The CDR3 runs 17 residues. CDR1 and CDR2 (germline): SGHTA, FQGNSA. V lost 2 bases to trimming and J lost 1 base; unmatched junction nucleotides: 9. CDR3 loop: CASSLFSAGVGTDTQYF. DNA for the CDR3: TGTGCCAGCAGCTTATTCTCTGCGGGAGTAGGCACAGATACGCAGTATTTT.

The chain couples TRBV18 to TRBJ2-2; TRBD1 agrees at 8 bases. The CDR3 runs to 15 residues. Germline loops: CDR1 KGHSH, CDR2 LQKENI. The V segment lost 5 bases and the J segment 1 base; nucleotides outside the gene matches: 3. CDR3 coding DNA: TGTGCCAGCTCAGCCGGGACAGGGAACACCGGGGAGCTGTTTTTT. Amino acid sequence: CASSAGTGNTGELFF.

The chain joins TRBV5-1 to TRBJ2-7; 8 nucleotides agree with TRBD1. The CDR3 covers 16 residues. Per germline, CDR1 SGHRS and CDR2 YFSETQ. J was trimmed by 0 bases and V by 4 bases; bases with no gene match: 9. CDR3 bases: TGCGCCAGCAGCCCCGCTCCCGGGACAGGCTCCTACGAGCAGTACTTC. Translation gives CASSPAPGTGSYEQYF.

This clone was seen more than once but under ten times. The V and J genes are TRBV19 and TRBJ2-7; the match to TRBD1 covers 7 bases. Germline V gene sequence: CDR1 LNHDA, CDR2 SQIVND (reference sequence). J was trimmed by 4 bases and V by 0 bases; bases with no gene match: 6. The CDR3 covers 15 residues. The CDR3 here is CASSIDHRGRYEQYF. CDR3 DNA sequence: TGTGCCAGTAGTATAGACCACAGGGGACGGTACGAGCAGTACTTC.

V usage is TRBV18 and J usage is TRBJ2-5; 12 positions match TRBD2. This CDR3 has 16 amino acids. Looked up from germline, CDR1 is KGHSH and CDR2 is LQKENI. V dropped 3 bases and J dropped 5; count of bases not matched to a gene: 7. The CDR3 spells CASSPQLAGGSETQYF. The CDR3 DNA is TGTGCCAGCTCACCGCAACTAGCGGGGGGATCGGAGACCCAGTACTTC.

This chain uses TRBV7-2 with TRBJ2-2; 12 nucleotides align to TRBD2. The trim removed 2 bases at V and 4 bases at J, leaving 8 bases unmatched. The CDR3 sequence is 18 residues long. Germline V CDR1 and CDR2: SGHTA, FQGNSA. As DNA, the CDR3 is TGTGCCAGCAGCTTACGGCTAGCGGGGGGGCTGAGCACCGGGGAGCTGTTTTTT. Its protein is CASSLRLAGGLSTGELFF. Full variable domain (remainder filled in from reference TRBV7-2 and TRBJ2-2): GAGVSQSPSNKVTEKGKDVELRCDPISGHTALYWYRQSLGQGLEFLIYFQGNSAPDKSGLPSDRFSAERTGGSVSTLTIQRTQQEDSAVYLCASSLRLAGGLSTGELFFGEGSRLTVL.

This sequence joins TRBV2 and TRBJ2-5; maybe TRBD2 (6 bases). Trimming took off 7 bases at V and 5 bases at J, with 17 bases between the two ends. The V gene's germline CDR1 is SNHLY and CDR2 FYNNEI. The CDR3 consists of 14 residues. The CDR3 here is CASTSTSNAETQYF. The CDR3 bases are TGTGCCAGCACTTCGACTAGTAATGCTGAGACCCAGTACTTC.